The clone carrying this T cell receptor (beta chain) was seen at least ten times. Its matching antigen is unknown. The read is 3 residues too short to cover the CDR3 end, so that end is filled in from the germline J gene. V was shortened by 1 base and J by 1 base, with 10 bases between the two germline ends. Germline V gene data show CDR1 as SNHLY and CDR2 as FYNNEI. The CDR3 has 15 residues. The data were obtained in a study of T cell clonality in common variable immunodeficiency. Measured with immunoSEQ multiplex PCR; TCRdb has only the in-frame clones, and not every one. This repertoire lists 8,500 to 10,000 clones without singletons; roughly 4.3% sits in the top ten. Findings and limits, study-wide: In common variable immunodeficiency, TCR beta chains reportedly carried fewer deletions and N-nucleotide insertions.

Sequenced: peripheral blood mononuclear cells. The TCR originated in a human donor with common variable immunodeficiency. The chain is built from TRBV2 and TRBJ1-1; D not certain. The CDR3 is CASSEVAVKNTEAFF. CDR3 bases read: TGTGCCAGCAGTGAAGTGGCGGTTAAGAACACTGAA.